The rows below give T cell receptor beta chains drawn from one sample of a study of OX40 agonist ivuxolimab in advanced cancers. Produced via immunoSEQ multiplex PCR; TCRdb's table is partial and in-frame only. The sample gives tens of thousands of clones, roughly 90% of which show up once; about 30% is in the top ten. The specimen comprised CD4+ or CD8+ T cells sorted from blood, sampled in a trial of the OX40 agonist ivuxolimab. The receptor set was obtained from an adult with an advanced solid tumor such as melanoma, head and neck, liver or kidney cancer. Each CDR3 is given with its conserved first and last residue. D genes are given only for firm matches. Clone size is stated in some rows and not others, as once, few, many or a class when expanded.

j_call: TRBJ2-1
v_call: TRBV4-1
d_call: TRBD2
clone_size: -
cdr3_aa: CASSPGTSGRWYEQFF
cdr3_nt: TGCGCCAGCAGTCCTGGGACTAGCGGGAGGTGGTATGAGCAGTTCTTC

j_call: TRBJ2-2
v_call: TRBV7-6
d_call: -
clone_size: -
cdr3_aa: CASSRTGELFF
cdr3_nt: TGTGCCAGCAGCCGTACCGGGGAGCTGTTTTTT

j_call: TRBJ2-7
v_call: TRBV6-5
d_call: TRBD1
clone_size: -
cdr3_aa: CASSYSRTGIEEQYF
cdr3_nt: TGTGCCAGCAGTTACTCCAGGACAGGGATTGAGGAGCAGTACTTC

j_call: TRBJ2-5
v_call: TRBV9
d_call: -
clone_size: -
cdr3_aa: CASSVAGPNQETQYF
cdr3_nt: TGTGCCAGCAGCGTAGCTGGCCCTAACCAAGAGACCCAGTACTTC

j_call: TRBJ2-7
v_call: TRBV28
d_call: -
clone_size: -
cdr3_aa: CASSFVSLGDSYEQYF
cdr3_nt: TGTGCCAGCAGTTTTGTTTCCCTAGGGGACTCCTACGAGCAGTACTTC

j_call: TRBJ2-3
v_call: TRBV10-3
d_call: -
clone_size: -
cdr3_aa: CATRPPPGDTDTQYF
cdr3_nt: TGTGCCACAAGACCTCCCCCGGGGGACACAGATACGCAGTATTTT

j_call: TRBJ2-1
v_call: TRBV2
d_call: TRBD2
clone_size: -
cdr3_aa: CASSDILAGGNEQFF
cdr3_nt: TGTGCCAGCAGTGATATACTAGCGGGGGGGAATGAGCAGTTCTTC

j_call: TRBJ1-2
v_call: TRBV18
d_call: -
clone_size: -
cdr3_aa: CASSRPDRRIIYGYTF
cdr3_nt: TGTGCCAGCTCACGACCAGACAGACGAATAATCTATGGCTACACCTTC

j_call: TRBJ2-7
v_call: TRBV18
d_call: TRBD1
clone_size: -
cdr3_aa: CASSPAPGTGPYYEQYF
cdr3_nt: TGTGCCAGCTCACCAGCTCCCGGGACAGGGCCTTACTACGAGCAGTACTTC

j_call: TRBJ2-7
v_call: TRBV28
d_call: TRBD1
clone_size: -
cdr3_aa: CASRQGAREFF
cdr3_nt: TGTGCCAGTCGACAGGGGGCGCGGGAGTTTTTC

j_call: TRBJ2-1
v_call: TRBV7-9
d_call: -
clone_size: -
cdr3_aa: CASSLEQDIVGDEQFF
cdr3_nt: TGTGCCAGCAGCCTCGAGCAGGATATCGTTGGGGATGAGCAGTTCTTC

j_call: TRBJ2-7
v_call: TRBV9
d_call: -
clone_size: -
cdr3_aa: CASSPTGGGYEQYF
cdr3_nt: TGTGCCAGCAGCCCTACGGGGGGCGGGTACGAGCAGTACTTC

j_call: TRBJ2-6
v_call: TRBV18
d_call: -
clone_size: -
cdr3_aa: CASSPGPSSGANVLTF
cdr3_nt: TGTGCCAGCTCACCGGGCCCAAGCTCTGGGGCCAACGTCCTGACTTTC

j_call: TRBJ2-7
v_call: TRBV5-3
d_call: TRBD1
clone_size: -
cdr3_aa: CARSFLWTGWNEQYF
cdr3_nt: TGTGCCAGAAGCTTCTTATGGACAGGGTGGAACGAGCAGTACTTC

j_call: TRBJ2-1
v_call: TRBV5-1
d_call: TRBD2
clone_size: -
cdr3_aa: CASSPTSGEANEQFF
cdr3_nt: TGCGCCAGCAGCCCGACTAGCGGGGAGGCGAATGAGCAGTTCTTC

j_call: TRBJ1-5
v_call: TRBV5-6
d_call: TRBD1
clone_size: medium-sized
cdr3_aa: CASSSRTGPGNQPQHF
cdr3_nt: TGTGCCAGCAGCTCACGGACAGGGCCGGGCAATCAGCCCCAGCATTTT

j_call: TRBJ1-5
v_call: TRBV9
d_call: -
clone_size: -
cdr3_aa: CASSVSSNQPQHF
cdr3_nt: TGTGCCAGCAGCGTTAGTAGCAATCAGCCCCAGCATTTT

j_call: TRBJ1-3
v_call: TRBV7-8
d_call: -
clone_size: few
cdr3_aa: CASSFRVSGNTIYF
cdr3_nt: TGTGCCAGCAGCTTCAGGGTGTCTGGAAACACCATATATTTT

j_call: TRBJ2-1
v_call: TRBV6-6
d_call: TRBD2
clone_size: -
cdr3_aa: CASSYEGSGANEQFF
cdr3_nt: TGTGCCAGCAGTTACGAAGGTAGCGGGGCTAATGAGCAGTTCTTC

j_call: TRBJ1-5
v_call: TRBV19
d_call: -
clone_size: -
cdr3_aa: CASSIKFSERNQPQHF
cdr3_nt: TGTGCCAGTAGTATTAAATTCTCAGAGAGAAATCAGCCCCAGCATTTT

j_call: TRBJ1-4
v_call: TRBV7-6
d_call: -
clone_size: -
cdr3_aa: CASSAKGGEKLFF
cdr3_nt: TGTGCCAGCAGCGCCAAGGGGGGTGAAAAACTGTTTTTT

j_call: TRBJ1-4
v_call: TRBV4-1
d_call: -
clone_size: -
cdr3_aa: CASSPLERGANEKLFF
cdr3_nt: TGCGCCAGCAGCCCCCTGGAACGAGGGGCTAATGAAAAACTGTTTTTT

j_call: TRBJ2-3
v_call: TRBV19
d_call: TRBD2
clone_size: -
cdr3_aa: CASLQAGGTDTQYF
cdr3_nt: TGTGCCAGCCTACAAGCGGGGGGCACAGATACGCAGTATTTT

j_call: TRBJ2-7
v_call: TRBV27
d_call: -
clone_size: -
cdr3_aa: CASSPPVAQGAYEQYF
cdr3_nt: TGTGCCAGCAGCCCCCCAGTGGCACAGGGTGCCTACGAGCAGTACTTC

j_call: TRBJ1-1
v_call: TRBV9
d_call: -
clone_size: few
cdr3_aa: CASSATGTYTEAFF
cdr3_nt: TGTGCCAGCAGCGCCACAGGGACCTACACTGAAGCTTTCTTT

j_call: TRBJ1-3
v_call: TRBV19
d_call: TRBD1
clone_size: -
cdr3_aa: CASTMTGVPGNTIYF
cdr3_nt: TGTGCCAGTACTATGACAGGGGTTCCTGGAAACACCATATATTTT

j_call: TRBJ1-1
v_call: TRBV6-4
d_call: TRBD1
clone_size: -
cdr3_aa: CASSTGENTEAFF
cdr3_nt: TGTGCCAGTTCGACAGGGGAGAACACTGAAGCTTTCTTT

j_call: TRBJ2-1
v_call: TRBV9
d_call: TRBD2
clone_size: few
cdr3_aa: CATSGGGANNEQFF
cdr3_nt: TGTGCCACCTCTGGCGGGGGGGCCAACAATGAGCAGTTCTTC

j_call: TRBJ1-1
v_call: TRBV19
d_call: TRBD1
clone_size: -
cdr3_aa: CATWDRGHSISDTEAFF
cdr3_nt: TGTGCCACATGGGACAGGGGCCATTCAATCAGTGACACTGAAGCTTTCTTT

j_call: TRBJ1-4
v_call: TRBV4-1
d_call: TRBD1
clone_size: -
cdr3_aa: CASSPAGTGYNEKLFF
cdr3_nt: TGCGCCAGCAGCCCAGCCGGGACAGGGTACAACGAAAAACTGTTTTTT

j_call: TRBJ2-3
v_call: TRBV14
d_call: TRBD1
clone_size: -
cdr3_aa: CASSPSGQGDTQYF
cdr3_nt: TGTGCCAGCAGCCCCTCGGGACAGGGAGATACGCAGTATTTT

j_call: TRBJ1-2
v_call: TRBV6-1
d_call: -
clone_size: -
cdr3_aa: CASSEGQNLGGYTF
cdr3_nt: TGTGCCAGCAGTGAAGGGCAAAATCTGGGAGGCTACACCTTC

j_call: TRBJ2-5
v_call: TRBV2
d_call: -
clone_size: -
cdr3_aa: CASKQGGGYGIGETQYF
cdr3_nt: TGTGCCAGCAAACAGGGAGGGGGCTATGGTATCGGGGAGACCCAGTACTTC

j_call: TRBJ2-3
v_call: TRBV7-3
d_call: -
clone_size: -
cdr3_aa: CASSLGAKSTDTQYF
cdr3_nt: TGTGCCAGCAGCTTGGGGGCTAAAAGCACAGATACGCAGTATTTT

j_call: TRBJ2-5
v_call: TRBV28
d_call: -
clone_size: medium-sized
cdr3_aa: CASNRPRERAETQYF
cdr3_nt: TGTGCCAGCAACCGCCCCCGGGAGAGGGCAGAGACCCAGTACTTC

j_call: TRBJ2-3
v_call: TRBV29-1
d_call: -
clone_size: -
cdr3_aa: CSVVGRRATDTQYF
cdr3_nt: TGCAGCGTTGTTGGACGGCGAGCCACAGATACGCAGTATTTT

j_call: TRBJ2-3
v_call: TRBV11-2
d_call: -
clone_size: -
cdr3_aa: CASSLGAGTDTQYF
cdr3_nt: TGTGCCAGCAGCTTAGGAGCAGGGACAGATACGCAGTATTTT

j_call: TRBJ2-7
v_call: TRBV7-9
d_call: TRBD1
clone_size: few
cdr3_aa: CASSLAEQGVHYEQYF
cdr3_nt: TGTGCCAGCAGCTTAGCGGAACAGGGGGTCCACTACGAGCAGTACTTC

j_call: TRBJ2-4
v_call: TRBV5-5
d_call: -
clone_size: -
cdr3_aa: CASSFRGNIQYF
cdr3_nt: TGTGCCAGCAGCTTCAGGGGAAACATTCAGTACTTC

j_call: TRBJ2-6
v_call: TRBV12-5
d_call: TRBD1
clone_size: -
cdr3_aa: CASGLDRDRAGANVLTF
cdr3_nt: TGTGCTAGTGGTTTGGACCGGGACAGGGCTGGGGCCAACGTCCTGACTTTC

j_call: TRBJ1-4
v_call: TRBV7-9
d_call: TRBD1
clone_size: -
cdr3_aa: CASSLVGQGQEKLFF
cdr3_nt: TGTGCCAGCAGCTTGGTCGGACAGGGACAGGAAAAACTGTTTTTT

j_call: TRBJ2-7
v_call: TRBV7-6
d_call: -
clone_size: -
cdr3_aa: CASSLPESPYEQYF
cdr3_nt: TGTGCCAGCAGCTTACCCGAGAGCCCCTACGAGCAGTACTTC

j_call: TRBJ2-5
v_call: TRBV21-1
d_call: -
clone_size: -
cdr3_aa: CASSRRGHETQYF
cdr3_nt: TGTGCCAGCAGCCGCCGAGGGCATGAGACCCAGTACTTC

j_call: TRBJ2-7
v_call: TRBV28
d_call: -
clone_size: few
cdr3_aa: CASSLIRGQKHYEQYF
cdr3_nt: TGTGCCAGCAGTTTAATTAGGGGCCAAAAGCACTACGAGCAGTACTTC

j_call: TRBJ2-2
v_call: TRBV9
d_call: -
clone_size: -
cdr3_aa: CASSPQTNTGELFF
cdr3_nt: TGTGCCAGCAGCCCACAAACGAACACCGGGGAGCTGTTTTTT

j_call: TRBJ2-3
v_call: TRBV7-8
d_call: -
clone_size: once
cdr3_aa: CASSLVLDTTDTQYF
cdr3_nt: TGTGCCAGCAGCTTAGTTCTGGATACGACAGATACGCAGTATTTT

j_call: TRBJ2-3
v_call: TRBV18
d_call: TRBD2
clone_size: -
cdr3_aa: CASSPFPPLAGGTDTQYF
cdr3_nt: TGTGCCAGCTCACCTTTCCCACCTTTAGCGGGGGGCACAGATACGCAGTATTTT

j_call: TRBJ2-1
v_call: TRBV7-3
d_call: -
clone_size: once
cdr3_aa: CASSLWAGEQFF
cdr3_nt: TGTGCCAGCAGCTTATGGGCAGGCGAGCAGTTCTTC

j_call: TRBJ2-5
v_call: TRBV28
d_call: -
clone_size: -
cdr3_aa: CASSFVRAYQETQYF
cdr3_nt: TGTGCCAGCAGTTTTGTAAGGGCGTACCAAGAGACCCAGTACTTC

j_call: TRBJ1-5
v_call: TRBV7-2
d_call: -
clone_size: -
cdr3_aa: CASSLGFAGLYEPQHF
cdr3_nt: TGTGCCAGCAGCTTAGGGTTCGCAGGGCTTTATGAGCCCCAGCATTTT

j_call: TRBJ2-5
v_call: TRBV15
d_call: TRBD1
clone_size: -
cdr3_aa: CATSRPPGTVKETQYF
cdr3_nt: TGTGCCACCAGCAGACCTCCTGGGACAGTAAAAGAGACCCAGTACTTC